These 14 T cell receptor beta chains were sequenced from one sample in a study of regulatory T cells in long-lasting Graves disease. The time point denotes: persistent/refractory GD, antithyroid drugs over 5 years with positive TRAb. PBMC RNA was the source of the TCR library. The TCR beta library used iRepertoire HTBI primers with Arm-PCR amplification of CDR3. One entry per CDR3 protein results from TCRdb running MiXCR on the multiplex PCR reads. This table holds about half a million distinct CDR3 sequences, about 22% found once. Material: peripheral blood mononuclear cells (PBMCs), obtained when the disease was refractory, from a patient treated with antithyroid drugs. The receptors were sampled from a female donor with Graves disease.

This clonotype was observed a few times. The chain recombines TRBV20-1 with TRBJ2-5; D gene unclear. The CDR3 totals 12 residues. Germline CDR1 is DFQATT and CDR2 is SNEGSKA (reference sequence). With 3 bases removed from V and 5 bases from J, the gap between germline ends came to 10 bases. CDR3 nucleotides: TGCAGTGCTAGCTTTAGCCAGGAGACCCAGTACTTC. Amino acids: CSASFSQETQYF.

This clonotype occurred a few times. The CDR3 region is CSARVAGRVTGELFF. The DNA of the CDR3 is TGCAGTGCTAGAGTGGCGGGGCGGGTCACCGGGGAGCTGTTTTTT. The chain joins TRBV20-1 to TRBJ2-2, with D possibly TRBD2 on 6 matching bases. CDR1 is DFQATT, CDR2 SNEGSKA, per germline (reference sequence). This CDR3 has 15 amino acids. The V gene lost 1 base and the J gene lost 4 bases, with 13 bases spanning the gap.

In its sample, this clonotype was seen a few times. The chain combines TRBV15 with TRBJ1-5, with TRBD1 as a possible D gene (5 bases). Germline V gene sequence: CDR1 LNHNV, CDR2 YYDKDF (reference sequence). Trimming cost V 4 bases and J 7 bases, with 17 bases left between them. This CDR3 has 15 amino acids. CDR3 sequence reads: CATSISPGTRQPQHF. The CDR3 nucleotides read TGTGCCACCAGCATCTCCCCCGGGACCCGACAGCCCCAGCATTTT.

This clonotype turned up a few times. The J gene is TRBJ2-5, the V gene TRBV25-1; D ambiguous. V dropped 1 base and J dropped 5 bases, with 14 bases sitting between them. The CDR3 has 15 residues. Germline CDR1 reads MGHDK; CDR2 reads SYGVNS. CDR3 DNA sequence: TGTGCCAGCAGTGAATCCCTCTACGATGCGGAGACCCAGTACTTC. Protein: CASSESLYDAETQYF. Combining the CDR3 with reference TRBV25-1 and TRBJ2-5 gives the whole variable domain EADIYQTPRYLVIGTGKKITLECSQTMGHDKMYWYQQDPGMELHLIHYSYGVNSTEKGDLSSESTVSRIRTEHFPLTLESARPSHTSQYLCASSESLYDAETQYFGPGTRLLVL.

Only a few counts were recorded for this clonotype. The chain uses TRBV19 and TRBJ2-7, with 7 bases that match TRBD1. This CDR3 spans 14 amino acids. V shed 3 bases, J shed 4 bases, and the junction held 6 bases outside the gene matches. Germline CDR1 LNHDA, CDR2 SQIVND (reference sequence). The CDR3 region is CASSMRQGGYEQYF. The DNA of the CDR3 is TGTGCCAGTAGTATGAGACAGGGCGGTTACGAGCAGTACTTC.

This clonotype was counted many times. The V call is TRBV2, the J call TRBJ1-1; weak D call: TRBD1 (5 bases). The CDR3 extends over 12 amino acids. V dropped 2 bases and J dropped 7 bases, with 8 bases sitting between them. The germline V gene encodes CDR1 SNHLY and CDR2 FYNNEI. CDR3 sequence: CASSEQGGEAFF. In DNA form, the CDR3 reads TGTGCCAGCAGTGAACAGGGCGGTGAAGCTTTCTTT.

This chain connects TRBV6-2 or TRBV6-3 to TRBJ1-1; tentative D call: TRBD1 (5 bases). CDR3 size: 15 residues. In germline, CDR1 is MNHEY, CDR2 SVGEGT. Deletions cut 5 bases from V and 0 bases from J, with 13 bases between. CDR3 sequence: CASSALGELNTEAFF. As DNA, the CDR3 is TGTGCCAGCAGTGCTTTAGGGGAGTTGAACACTGAAGCTTTCTTT.

Many counts were recorded for this clonotype. The chain couples TRBV20-1 to TRBJ2-7; the match to TRBD2 covers 8 bases. The trim removed 1 base at V and 3 bases at J, leaving 2 bases unmatched. Germline V gives CDR1 DFQATT, CDR2 SNEGSKA (reference sequence). This CDR3 is built from 13 residues. The chain's CDR3 is CSARGLAGYEQYF. The CDR3 region has the DNA TGCAGTGCTAGAGGGCTAGCGGGCTACGAGCAGTACTTC.

This clonotype was picked up many times. The chain recombines TRBV5-1 with TRBJ2-6, with D tentatively TRBD2 (6 bases). Trimming left V 6 bases short and J 3 bases short, with 13 bases between. This CDR3 has 15 residues. Germline V gene lookup returns CDR1 SGHRS and CDR2 YFSETQ. As DNA, the CDR3 is TGCGCCAGCACCGAGGAGGGAGGTGGGGCCAACGTCCTGACTTTC. Amino acids: CASTEEGGGANVLTF.

This clonotype came up a few times. The genes are TRBV7-8 and TRBJ2-5; tentative D call: TRBD2 (7 bases). The CDR3 runs 13 residues. The V gene lost 8 bases and the J gene lost 4 bases, with 14 bases spanning the gap. Germline V gene lookup returns CDR1 SGHVS and CDR2 FQNEAQ. The CDR3 sequence: CASGRGVRETQYF. The CDR3 region has the DNA TGTGCCAGCGGGAGGGGGGTTCGAGAGACCCAGTACTTC.

The V and J genes are TRBV29-1 and TRBJ1-4, with D possibly matching TRBD1 (6 bases). This CDR3 is built from 14 residues. Germline-derived CDR1 and CDR2 are SQVTM and ANQGSEA. Trimming stripped 1 base from V and 4 bases from J, with 10 bases between. The CDR3 bases are TGCAGCGTTGAAGGGGGGGCCCATAATGAAAAACTGTTTTTT. Encoded protein: CSVEGGAHNEKLFF.

The sample holds a few counts of this clonotype. V usage is TRBV10-3 and J usage is TRBJ1-1; TRBD1 matches at 8 bases. Germline CDR1 and CDR2: ENHRY and SYGVKD. The CDR3 has 14 amino acids. Losses at the gene ends were 4 bases for V and 1 base for J; bases not matched to a gene: 2. For the CDR3, the DNA is TGTGCCATCAGTGTGCAGGGGGCGAACACTGAAGCTTTCTTT. Translated: CAISVQGANTEAFF.

This clonotype was detected many times. The chain joins TRBV2 to TRBJ1-1; D gene unclear. The V gene's germline CDR1 is SNHLY and CDR2 FYNNEI. The CDR3 runs to 12 residues. Trimming took off 10 bases at V and 4 bases at J, with 13 bases between the two ends. The CDR3: CATEVAGTEAFF. CDR3 coding DNA: TGTGCCACCGAGGTCGCGGGCACTGAAGCTTTCTTT.

In its sample, this clonotype was seen many times. The chain couples TRBV7-2 to TRBJ2-5; no clear D. Per germline, CDR1 SGHTA and CDR2 FQGNSA. The CDR3 is 14 amino acids. The V and J ends lost 0 bases and 0 bases respectively, with 5 bases between them. The CDR3, as DNA: TGTGCCAGCAGCTTAGCTGGAAACCAAGAGACCCAGTACTTC. Its translation is CASSLAGNQETQYF.